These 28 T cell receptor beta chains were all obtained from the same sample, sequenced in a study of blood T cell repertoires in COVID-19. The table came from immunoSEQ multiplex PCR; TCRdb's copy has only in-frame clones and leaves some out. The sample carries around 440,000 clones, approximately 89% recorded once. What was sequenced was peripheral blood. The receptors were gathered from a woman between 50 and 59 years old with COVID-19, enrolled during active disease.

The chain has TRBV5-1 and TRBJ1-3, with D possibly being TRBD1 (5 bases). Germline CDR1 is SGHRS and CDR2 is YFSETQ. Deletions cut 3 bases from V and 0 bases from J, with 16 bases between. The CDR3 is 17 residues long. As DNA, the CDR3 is TGCGCCAGCAGCTCTGGACTGGGGGGTTCCTCTGGAAACACCATATATTTT. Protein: CASSSGLGGSSGNTIYF.

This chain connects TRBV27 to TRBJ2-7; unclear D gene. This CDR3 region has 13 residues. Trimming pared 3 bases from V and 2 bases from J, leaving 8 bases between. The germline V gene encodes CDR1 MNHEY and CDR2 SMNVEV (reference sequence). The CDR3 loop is CASSFFEAYEQYF. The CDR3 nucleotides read TGTGCCAGCAGTTTTTTTGAGGCCTACGAGCAGTACTTC.

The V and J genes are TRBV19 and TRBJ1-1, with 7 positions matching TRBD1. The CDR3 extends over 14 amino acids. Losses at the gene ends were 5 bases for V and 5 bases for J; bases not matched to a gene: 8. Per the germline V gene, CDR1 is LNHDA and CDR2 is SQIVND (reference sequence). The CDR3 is CASSLQTGRTEAFF. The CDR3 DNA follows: TGTGCCAGTAGTCTTCAGACAGGGAGAACTGAAGCTTTCTTT.

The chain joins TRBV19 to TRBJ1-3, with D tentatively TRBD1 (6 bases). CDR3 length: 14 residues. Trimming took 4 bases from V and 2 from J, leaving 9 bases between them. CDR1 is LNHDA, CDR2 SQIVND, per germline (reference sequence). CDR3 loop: CASSRPGAGNTIYF. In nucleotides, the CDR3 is TGTGCCAGTAGTAGGCCAGGGGCTGGAAACACCATATATTTT.

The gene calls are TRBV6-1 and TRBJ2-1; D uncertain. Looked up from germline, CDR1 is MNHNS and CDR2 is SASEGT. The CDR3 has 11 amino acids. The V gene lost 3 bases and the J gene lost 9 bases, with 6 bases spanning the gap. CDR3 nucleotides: TGTGCCAGCAGTGAGGAGTCTGAGCAGTTCTTC. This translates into CASSEESEQFF.

In DNA, the CDR3 is TGTGCCACCAGTGATTTGATCGGGACAGGGGGCTTAAATGAGCAGTTCTTC. This translates into CATSDLIGTGGLNEQFF. This sequence joins TRBV24-1 and TRBJ2-1, with 12 bases that match TRBD1. CDR1 is KGHDR, CDR2 SFDVKD, per germline. The V and J ends lost 0 bases and 7 bases, in that order; junction bases with no gene match: 6. The CDR3 is made up of 17 amino acids.

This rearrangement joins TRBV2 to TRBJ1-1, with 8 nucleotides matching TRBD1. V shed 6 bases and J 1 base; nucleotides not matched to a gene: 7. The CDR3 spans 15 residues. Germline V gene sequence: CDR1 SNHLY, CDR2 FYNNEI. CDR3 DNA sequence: TGTGCCAGCAGCAGGGGGACAGGTCGGAACACTGAAGCTTTCTTT. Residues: CASSRGTGRNTEAFF.

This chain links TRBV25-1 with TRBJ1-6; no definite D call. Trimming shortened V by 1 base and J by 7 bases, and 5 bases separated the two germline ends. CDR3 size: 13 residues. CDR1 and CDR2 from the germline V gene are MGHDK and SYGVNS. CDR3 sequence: CASSESRNSPLHF. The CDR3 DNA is TGTGCCAGCAGTGAATCGAGAAATTCACCCCTCCACTTT.

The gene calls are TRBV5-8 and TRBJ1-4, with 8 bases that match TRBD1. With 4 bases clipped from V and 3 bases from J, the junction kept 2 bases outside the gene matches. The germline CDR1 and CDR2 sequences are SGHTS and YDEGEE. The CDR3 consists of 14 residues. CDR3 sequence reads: CASSLDRANEKLFF. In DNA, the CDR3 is TGTGCCAGCAGCCTGGACAGGGCTAATGAAAAACTGTTTTTT.

The CDR3 region is CASSPRGNSPLHF. Here the CDR3 DNA reads TGTGCCAGCAGCCCCCGGGGGAATTCACCCCTCCACTTT. The V gene is TRBV12-3 or TRBV12-4, the J gene TRBJ1-6, with D perhaps TRBD1 (5 bases). Trimming left V 6 bases short and J 7 bases short, with 10 bases between. The CDR3 covers 13 residues.

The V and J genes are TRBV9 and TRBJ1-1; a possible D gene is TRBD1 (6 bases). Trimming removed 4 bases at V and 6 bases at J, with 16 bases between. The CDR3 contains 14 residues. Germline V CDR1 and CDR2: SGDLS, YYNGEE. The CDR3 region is CASSPTGSDAEAFF. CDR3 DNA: TGTGCCAGCAGCCCTACAGGGTCTGACGCTGAAGCTTTCTTT. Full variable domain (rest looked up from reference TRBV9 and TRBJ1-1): DSGVTQTPKHLITATGQRVTLRCSPRSGDLSVYWYQQSLDQGLQFLIQYYNGEERAKGNILERFSAQQFPDLHSELNLSSLELGDSALYFCASSPTGSDAEAFFGQGTRLTVV.

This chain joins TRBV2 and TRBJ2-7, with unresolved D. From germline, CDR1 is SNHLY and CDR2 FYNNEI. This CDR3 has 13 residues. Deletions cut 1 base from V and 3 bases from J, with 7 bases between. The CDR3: CASSEGQFYEQYF. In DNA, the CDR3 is TGTGCCAGCAGTGAAGGGCAGTTCTACGAGCAGTACTTC.

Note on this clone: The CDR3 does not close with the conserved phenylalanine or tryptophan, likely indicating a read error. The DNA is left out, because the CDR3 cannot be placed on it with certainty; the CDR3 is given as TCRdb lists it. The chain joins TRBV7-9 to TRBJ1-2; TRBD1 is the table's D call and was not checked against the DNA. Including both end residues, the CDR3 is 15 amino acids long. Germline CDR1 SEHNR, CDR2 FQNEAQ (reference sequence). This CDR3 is CASSLGTLPRQSLAL.

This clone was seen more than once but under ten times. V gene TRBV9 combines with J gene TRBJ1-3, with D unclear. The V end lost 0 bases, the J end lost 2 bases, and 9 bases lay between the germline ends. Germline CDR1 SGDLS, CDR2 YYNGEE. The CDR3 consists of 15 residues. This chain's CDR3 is CASSVGGSPGNTIYF. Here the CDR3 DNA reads TGTGCCAGCAGCGTAGGAGGGTCTCCTGGAAACACCATATATTTT.

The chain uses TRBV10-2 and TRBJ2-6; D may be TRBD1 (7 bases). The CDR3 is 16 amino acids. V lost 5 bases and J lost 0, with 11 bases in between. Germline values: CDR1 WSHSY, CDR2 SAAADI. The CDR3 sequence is CASSTRGVSGANVLTF. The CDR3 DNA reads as TGCGCCAGCAGTACCAGGGGGGTCTCTGGGGCCAACGTCCTGACTTTC.

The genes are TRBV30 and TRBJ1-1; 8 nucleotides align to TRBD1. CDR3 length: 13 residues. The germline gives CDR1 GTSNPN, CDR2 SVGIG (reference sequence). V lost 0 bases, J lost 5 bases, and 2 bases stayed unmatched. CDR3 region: CAWSVGTGTEAFF. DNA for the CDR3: TGTGCCTGGAGTGTAGGGACAGGTACTGAAGCTTTCTTT.

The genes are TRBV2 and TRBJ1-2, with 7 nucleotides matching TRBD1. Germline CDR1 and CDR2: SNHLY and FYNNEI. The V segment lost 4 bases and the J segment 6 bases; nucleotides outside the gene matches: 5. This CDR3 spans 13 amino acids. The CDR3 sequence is CASSVGTGDGYTF. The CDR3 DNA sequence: TGTGCCAGCAGTGTGGGTACAGGGGATGGCTACACCTTC. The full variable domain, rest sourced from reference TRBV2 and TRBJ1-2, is EPEVTQTPSHQVTQMGQEVILRCVPISNHLYFYWYRQILGQKVEFLVSFYNNEISEKSEIFDDQFSVERPDGSNFTLKIRSTKLEDSAMYFCASSVGTGDGYTFGSGTRLTVV.

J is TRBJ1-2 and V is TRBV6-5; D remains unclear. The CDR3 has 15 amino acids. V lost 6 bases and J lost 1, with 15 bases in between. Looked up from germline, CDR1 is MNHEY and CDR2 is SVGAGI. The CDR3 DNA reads TGTGCCAGCAGCCATCCCGGGGATCTTAACTATGGCTACACCTTC. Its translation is CASSHPGDLNYGYTF.

CDR3: CASSKIRGLTYEQYF. The CDR3 DNA sequence: TGTGCCAGCAGTAAAATTCGGGGTCTCACCTACGAGCAGTACTTC. The chain links TRBV11-2 to TRBJ2-7; TRBD2 might be the D (5 bases). Trimming left V 6 bases short and J 2 bases short, with 17 bases between. CDR3 size: 15 residues. Germline CDR1 is SGHAT and CDR2 is FQNNGV.

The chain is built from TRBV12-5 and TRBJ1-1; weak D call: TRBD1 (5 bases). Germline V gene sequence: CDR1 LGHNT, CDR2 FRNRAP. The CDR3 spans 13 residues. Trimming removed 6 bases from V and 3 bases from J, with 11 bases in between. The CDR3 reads CASGLDRYTEAFF. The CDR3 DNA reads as TGTGCTAGTGGCCTTGACAGATACACTGAAGCTTTCTTT.

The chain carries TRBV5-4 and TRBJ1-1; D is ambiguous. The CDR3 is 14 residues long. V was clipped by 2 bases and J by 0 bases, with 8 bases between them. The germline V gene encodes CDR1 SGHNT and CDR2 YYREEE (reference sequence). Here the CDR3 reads CASSLWQMNTEAFF. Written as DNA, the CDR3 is TGTGCCAGCAGCTTATGGCAGATGAACACTGAAGCTTTCTTT.

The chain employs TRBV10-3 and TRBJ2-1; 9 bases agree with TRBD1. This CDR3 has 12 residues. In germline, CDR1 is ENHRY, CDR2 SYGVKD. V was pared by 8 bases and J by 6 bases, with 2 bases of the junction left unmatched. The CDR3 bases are TGTGCCATCGGGGGACAGGGCAATGAGCAGTTCTTC. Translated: CAIGGQGNEQFF.

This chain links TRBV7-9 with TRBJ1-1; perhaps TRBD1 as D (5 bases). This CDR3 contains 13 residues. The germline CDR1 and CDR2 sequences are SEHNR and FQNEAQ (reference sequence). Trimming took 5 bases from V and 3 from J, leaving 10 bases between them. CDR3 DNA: TGTGCCAGCAGCGAAGCGGGGGACACTGAAGCTTTCTTT. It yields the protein CASSEAGDTEAFF.

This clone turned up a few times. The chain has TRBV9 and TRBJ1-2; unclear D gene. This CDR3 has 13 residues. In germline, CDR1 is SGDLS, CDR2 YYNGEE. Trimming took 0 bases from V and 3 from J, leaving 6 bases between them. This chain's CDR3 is CASSVGEDYGYTF. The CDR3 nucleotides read TGTGCCAGCAGCGTAGGGGAGGACTATGGCTACACCTTC.

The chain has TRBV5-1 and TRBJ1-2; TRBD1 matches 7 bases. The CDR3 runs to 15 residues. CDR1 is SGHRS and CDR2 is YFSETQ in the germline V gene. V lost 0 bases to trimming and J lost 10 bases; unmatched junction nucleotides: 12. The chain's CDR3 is CASSLVGQDASVYTF. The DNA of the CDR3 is TGCGCCAGCAGCTTGGTCGGACAGGACGCATCTGTCTACACCTTC.

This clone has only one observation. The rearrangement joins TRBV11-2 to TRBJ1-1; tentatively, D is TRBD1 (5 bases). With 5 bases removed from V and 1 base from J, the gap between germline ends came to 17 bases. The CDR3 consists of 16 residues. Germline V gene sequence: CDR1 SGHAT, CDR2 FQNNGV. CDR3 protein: CASSLPPWGQNTEAFF. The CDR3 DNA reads TGTGCCAGCAGCCTACCCCCCTGGGGCCAGAACACTGAAGCTTTCTTT.

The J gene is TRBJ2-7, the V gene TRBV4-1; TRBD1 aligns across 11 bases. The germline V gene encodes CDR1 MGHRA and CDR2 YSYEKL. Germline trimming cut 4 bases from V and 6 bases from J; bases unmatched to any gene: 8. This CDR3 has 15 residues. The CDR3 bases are TGCGCCAGCAGCCCCGGGAGAGGGACAGGGGGCGAGCAGTACTTC. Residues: CASSPGRGTGGEQYF.

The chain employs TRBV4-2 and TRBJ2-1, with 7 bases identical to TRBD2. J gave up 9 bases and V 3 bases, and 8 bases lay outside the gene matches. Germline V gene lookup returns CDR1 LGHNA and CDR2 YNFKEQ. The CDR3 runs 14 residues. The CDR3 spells CASSQVTGTIEQFF. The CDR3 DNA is TGTGCCAGCAGCCAGGTTACCGGGACTATTGAGCAGTTCTTC.